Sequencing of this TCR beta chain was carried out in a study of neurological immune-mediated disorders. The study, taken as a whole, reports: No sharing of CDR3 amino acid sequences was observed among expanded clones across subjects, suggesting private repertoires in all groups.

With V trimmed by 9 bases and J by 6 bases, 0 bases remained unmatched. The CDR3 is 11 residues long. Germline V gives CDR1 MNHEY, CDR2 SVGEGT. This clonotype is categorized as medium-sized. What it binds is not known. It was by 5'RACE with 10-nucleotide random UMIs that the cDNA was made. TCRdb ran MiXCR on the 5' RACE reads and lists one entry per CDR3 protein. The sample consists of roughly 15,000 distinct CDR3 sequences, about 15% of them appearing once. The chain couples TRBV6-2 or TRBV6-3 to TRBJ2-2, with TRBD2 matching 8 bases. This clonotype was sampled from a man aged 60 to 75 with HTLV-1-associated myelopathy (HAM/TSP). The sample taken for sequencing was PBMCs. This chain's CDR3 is CARLAAGELFF. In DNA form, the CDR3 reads TGTGCCAGACTAGCGGCCGGGGAGCTGTTTTTT.